The T cell receptor (beta chain) under discussion was sequenced for a study of cytomegalovirus exposure and HLA in healthy donors. Study observations and caveats: Earlier analysis looked at TCR beta V segments, and most were productive about 87% or about 30% of the time.

In its sample, this clone was seen a few times. The antigen remains undetermined. The PCR was carried out with 60 Vbeta primers and 13 Jbeta primers. Per the original methods: Later analysis identified tens of millions of unique TCR beta chains, approximately 11 million shared. Only in-frame clones appear in the TCRdb table, and some are missing; sequencing was by immunoSEQ multiplex PCR. The DNA gave D and trimming, while V, J and clone size come from that table. The data show about 67,000 clones, roughly 65% seen once. V was shortened by 6 bases and J by 3 bases, with 9 bases between the two germline ends. Germline CDR1 DFQATT, CDR2 SNEGSKA (reference sequence). The CDR3 runs to 11 residues.

This chain uses TRBV20-1 with TRBJ2-7; no firm D call. The TCR comes from a woman aged 25 to 39 in good health and CMV-seronegative. Source material: PBMCs. The CDR3 DNA sequence: TGCAGTGCCGAGCCGGGCTACGAGCAGTACTTC. Protein sequence: CSAEPGYEQYF.